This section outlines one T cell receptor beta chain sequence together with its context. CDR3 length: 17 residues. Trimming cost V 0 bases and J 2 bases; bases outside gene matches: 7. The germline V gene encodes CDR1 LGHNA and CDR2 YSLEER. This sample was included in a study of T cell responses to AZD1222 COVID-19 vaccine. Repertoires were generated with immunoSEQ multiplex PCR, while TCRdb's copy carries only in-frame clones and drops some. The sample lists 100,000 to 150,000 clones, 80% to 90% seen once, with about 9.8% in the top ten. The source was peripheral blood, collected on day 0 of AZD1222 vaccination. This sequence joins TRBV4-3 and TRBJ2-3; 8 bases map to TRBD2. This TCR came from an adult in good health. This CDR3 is CASSQDLRGDPTDTQYF. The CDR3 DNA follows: TGCGCCAGCAGCCAAGATCTGCGGGGGGACCCCACAGATACGCAGTATTTT.